The 13 T cell receptor beta chains presented below share a single source sample, sequenced in a study of blood T cell repertoires in COVID-19. Clones were sequenced by immunoSEQ multiplex PCR, and TCRdb holds only the in-frame ones, with some missing. The sample lists approximately 400,000 clones, approximately 80% occurring once. Input material: peripheral blood. The receptors originated from a human donor with acute or convalescent COVID-19. The donor label of this sample is uncertain.

This clone has a handful of counts. The J gene is TRBJ1-6, the V gene TRBV4-1, with no clear D. This CDR3 region has 17 residues. Trimming took 4 bases from V and 6 from J, leaving 19 bases between them. Germline CDR1 and CDR2: MGHRA and YSYEKL. Here the CDR3 DNA reads TGCGCCAGCAGCCCCTCGAGCGGACGGAACCGTAATTCACCCCTCCACTTT. This sequence encodes CASSPSSGRNRNSPLHF.

The rearrangement uses TRBV6-5 and TRBJ2-3; D might be TRBD2 (6 bases). V was shortened by 2 bases and J by 1 base, with 10 bases between the two germline ends. The CDR3 length is 15 residues. Germline CDR1 and CDR2: MNHEY and SVGAGI. This chain's CDR3 is CASSYVGGGTDTQYF. CDR3 sequence (DNA): TGTGCCAGCAGTTACGTTGGCGGGGGCACAGATACGCAGTATTTT.

This clone was observed a single time. This chain joins TRBV30 and TRBJ2-7; D gene ambiguous. The germline V gene encodes CDR1 GTSNPN and CDR2 SVGIG (reference sequence). Trimming stripped 0 bases from V and 3 bases from J, with 12 bases between. The CDR3 extends over 14 amino acids. CDR3 nucleotides: TGTGCCTGGAGTGTAAGCCCAGGAAGCTACGAGCAGTACTTC. Protein sequence: CAWSVSPGSYEQYF.

This rearrangement joins TRBV6-1 to TRBJ2-1; D is unresolved. CDR3 size: 13 residues. Trimming removed 2 bases from V and 10 bases from J, with 12 bases in between. CDR1 is MNHNS and CDR2 is SASEGT in the germline V gene. CDR3 sequence reads: CASSENGIEEQFF. CDR3 coding DNA: TGTGCCAGCAGTGAAAACGGTATTGAGGAGCAGTTCTTC.

Note on this clone: Different DNA sequences within this sample yield the same CDR3. The chain recombines TRBV28 with TRBJ1-3; a weak D match, TRBD1 (5 bases). The CDR3 totals 14 residues. The V end was cut by 3 bases, the J end by 2 bases, with 8 bases between. Germline values: CDR1 MDHEN, CDR2 SYDVKM. CDR3 sequence (DNA): TGTGCCAGCAGTTTCCGGGGGACTGGAAACACCATATATTTT. As protein: CASSFRGTGNTIYF.

This rearrangement joins TRBV5-4 to TRBJ2-7, with a possible D match to TRBD1 (6 bases). Germline loops: CDR1 SGHNT, CDR2 YYREEE (reference sequence). V was trimmed by 0 bases and J by 1 base, leaving 14 bases between them. The CDR3 spans 16 residues. CDR3 protein: CASSLGGPGYSYEQYF. As DNA, the CDR3 is TGTGCCAGCAGCTTGGGGGGGCCGGGGTATTCCTACGAGCAGTACTTC.

The chain links TRBV10-2 to TRBJ2-5; maybe TRBD2 (5 bases). Deletions cut 7 bases from V and 7 bases from J, with 19 bases between. CDR3 length equals 14 residues. Germline-derived CDR1 and CDR2 are WSHSY and SAAADI. The CDR3 nucleotides read TGCGCCAGCATGGAACAGTCCAACCGGGGGACCCAGTACTTC. Protein: CASMEQSNRGTQYF.

The chain has TRBV27 and TRBJ2-5; TRBD1 aligns across 7 bases. Germline V gene sequence: CDR1 MNHEY, CDR2 SMNVEV (reference sequence). J was trimmed by 2 bases and V by 5 bases; bases with no gene match: 11. This CDR3 has 16 residues. Here the CDR3 reads CASSRSGTALQETQYF. DNA of the CDR3: TGTGCCAGCAGTCGATCCGGGACAGCCCTTCAAGAGACCCAGTACTTC.

The chain carries TRBV3-1 (or the pseudogene TRBV3-2) and TRBJ1-1; no clear D gene. Germline CDR1 LGHDT, CDR2 YNNKEL (reference sequence). V lost 3 bases and J 0 bases, leaving 14 bases between the germline ends. This CDR3 spans 16 amino acids. CDR3 sequence: CASSHWAYSLNTEAFF. In nucleotides, the CDR3 is TGTGCCAGCAGCCACTGGGCCTACAGCCTGAACACTGAAGCTTTCTTT.

The genes are TRBV28 and TRBJ2-2, with a weak D call TRBD2 (6 bases). With 8 bases removed from V and 6 bases from J, the gap between germline ends came to 16 bases. This CDR3 is 14 amino acids long. Germline V gene lookup returns CDR1 MDHEN and CDR2 SYDVKM. The CDR3 region is CASRRDGGPGELFF. CDR3 nucleotide sequence: TGTGCCAGCCGACGAGACGGGGGACCCGGGGAGCTGTTTTTT.

The rearrangement joins TRBV11-2 to TRBJ1-5; D unclear. Per germline, CDR1 SGHAT and CDR2 FQNNGV. The CDR3 covers 14 residues. V lost 6 bases and J lost 3, with 12 bases in between. The CDR3 region is CASSRGSPNQPQHF. CDR3 coding DNA: TGTGCCAGCAGTAGAGGGTCCCCCAATCAGCCCCAGCATTTT.

As regards this clone: In the same sample, other DNA sequences code for this CDR3. The CDR3 DNA reads as TGCGCCAGCAGTCTAGACAGGGACTATGGCTACACCTTC. Protein product: CASSLDRDYGYTF. V gene TRBV5-1 combines with J gene TRBJ1-2; 7 nucleotides align to TRBD1. J gave up 3 bases and V 5 bases, and 4 bases lay outside the gene matches. CDR1 is SGHRS and CDR2 is YFSETQ in the germline V gene. The length of the CDR3 is 13 residues.

V is TRBV30 and J is TRBJ2-2, with 7 bases that match TRBD1. The CDR3 is made up of 13 amino acids. From germline, CDR1 is GTSNPN and CDR2 SVGIG (reference sequence). The ends lost 1 base at V and 4 bases at J; junction bases unmatched: 0. The CDR3 sequence is CAWSDRGTGELFF. The CDR3 coding sequence is TGTGCCTGGAGTGACAGGGGCACCGGGGAGCTGTTTTTT.